The 9 T cell receptor beta chains given below trace back to one sample, sequenced in a study of cytomegalovirus exposure and HLA in healthy donors. Amplification used 60 Vbeta primers and 13 Jbeta primers. Sequenced by immunoSEQ multiplex PCR; TCRdb stores in-frame clones only, minus some. In the table there are about 190,000 clones, about four fifths of which are singletons. Sequenced sample: PBMCs. The receptor source for this set is a boy aged 5-17 years in good health and CMV-seronegative.

The CDR3 sequence is CSVEGTSGRYEQYF. The CDR3 DNA is TGCAGCGTTGAAGGAACTAGCGGGAGGTACGAGCAGTACTTC. The chain couples TRBV29-1 to TRBJ2-7, with 12 bases lining up with TRBD2. This CDR3 contains 14 residues. The junction had 2 bases not matched to a gene; V was cut back by 1 base and J by 4 bases. Germline V gene sequence: CDR1 SQVTM, CDR2 ANQGSEA.

CDR3 protein: CSVSSGRAAGELFF. DNA of the CDR3: TGCAGCGTTTCAAGCGGGAGGGCCGCCGGGGAGCTGTTTTTT. The genes are TRBV29-1 and TRBJ2-2, with 10 bases that match TRBD2. The CDR3 covers 14 residues. The J segment lost 6 bases and the V segment lost 5 bases, leaving 6 bases of the junction unmatched. Looked up from germline, CDR1 is SQVTM and CDR2 is ANQGSEA.

V usage is TRBV10-3 and J usage is TRBJ1-1; no clear D. From germline, CDR1 is ENHRY and CDR2 SYGVKD. CDR3 length equals 15 residues. Trimming took off 3 bases at V and 0 bases at J, with 11 bases between the two ends. In DNA, the CDR3 is TGTGCCATCAGTGATATGCGGCAGATGAACACTGAAGCTTTCTTT. Amino acids: CAISDMRQMNTEAFF.

The V gene is TRBV6-5, the J gene TRBJ2-3, with D uncertain. CDR3 length equals 14 residues. The V and J ends lost 5 bases and 2 bases respectively, with 11 bases between them. Germline V CDR1 and CDR2: MNHEY, SVGAGI. This CDR3 is CASSELSPTDTQYF. DNA for the CDR3: TGTGCCAGCAGTGAACTTTCGCCCACAGATACGCAGTATTTT.

In this sample, this clone turned up once. Given the absence of the conserved phenylalanine or tryptophan at the CDR3 end, a read error is likely. Because the CDR3's place on the DNA is in doubt, the DNA is left out and the CDR3 is given as listed by TCRdb. V usage is TRBV7-9 and J usage is TRBJ1-4; TRBD1 is the table's D call, not checked against the DNA. Germline V gives CDR1 SEHNR, CDR2 FQNEAQ (reference sequence). The CDR3 is 11 residues long, counting both termini. CDR3 sequence: CASSLAGQLSL.

The J gene is TRBJ1-2, the V gene TRBV28, with D possibly being TRBD1 (6 bases). The V end lost 6 bases, the J end lost 7 bases, and 15 bases lay between the germline ends. The CDR3 runs 13 residues. The V gene's germline CDR1 is MDHEN and CDR2 SYDVKM. The chain's CDR3 is CASSPLRGSGYTF. As DNA, the CDR3 is TGTGCCAGCAGCCCCCTCAGGGGAAGTGGCTACACCTTC.

The chain carries TRBV12-5 and TRBJ2-1; possibly TRBD1 for D (5 bases). This CDR3 is built from 15 residues. Germline V gene lookup returns CDR1 LGHNT and CDR2 FRNRAP. V was cut by 2 bases and J by 2 bases, with 10 bases left in between. CDR3 DNA sequence: TGTGCTAGTGGTTTGTCAGGGAAAGCCTACAATGAGCAGTTCTTC. Its translation is CASGLSGKAYNEQFF.

CDR3 region: CASKREGGWANEKLFF. As DNA, the CDR3 is TGTGCCAGCAAGCGAGAAGGGGGCTGGGCTAATGAAAAACTGTTTTTT. This chain uses TRBV2 with TRBJ1-4; 7 nucleotides agree with TRBD1. The V gene's germline CDR1 is SNHLY and CDR2 FYNNEI. V shed 7 bases, J shed 3 bases, and the junction held 11 bases outside the gene matches. This CDR3 has 16 amino acids.

V and J are TRBV4-3 and TRBJ2-7, with D unresolved. Germline V gene lookup returns CDR1 LGHNA and CDR2 YSLEER. The length of the CDR3 is 15 residues. V was clipped by 4 bases and J by 0 bases, with 13 bases between them. The chain's CDR3 is CASSPDPGRSYEQYF. The CDR3 DNA reads TGCGCCAGCAGCCCCGACCCAGGCCGCTCCTACGAGCAGTACTTC.